This T cell receptor (beta chain) appears in the sequencing data of a study of cytomegalovirus exposure and HLA in healthy donors (dated by TCRdb to the late 2010s). About the study as a whole: According to an earlier analysis of 450 to 650 of the donors, 200 million or so T cells yielded 117 million unique TCR beta sequences and approximately 300 Gb of sequence data. An early release covering roughly 580 HLA-typed donors comprised about 300 gigabases of sequencing data and around 86 million unique TCR sequences. Of the roughly 430 genotyped donors, about 80% fell in the genetic ancestry cluster associated with self-reported Caucasian donors. The study aimed to test whether signatures of past pathogen exposure could be identified by cataloging public T cell receptors. The study used immunosequencing to profile the T cell repertoires of several hundred subjects and linked those repertoires to cytomegalovirus serostatus. Besides the first cohort of around 700 subjects, a separate validation cohort made up of 120 different subjects was used. To predict cytomegalovirus infection status, the study combined high-throughput TCR immunosequencing, statistical association of individual TCRs with disease status, and machine learning. To study patterns of TCR occurrence, a later analysis re-analyzed previously published TCR beta repertoires from hundreds of donors and added high-resolution HLA genotyping. In the later analysis, no new phenotypic data were used to find candidate immune exposures; instead, reliance was placed on TCR beta sequences and their occurrence across donors. An earlier analysis of 587 of the donors applied high-throughput TCR beta sequencing to assess whether each TCR beta V gene segment acted as functional or pseudogenic. Donor age, sex, ethnicity and CMV serostatus were collected together with the repertoire data. Genome-wide SNP genotypes for about 65% of the 666 donors were used in a later genetic analysis, which treated that subset as a discovery cohort. Every repertoire in the discovery cohort had been generated on one and the same sequencing platform. Class I and class II HLA loci were covered by the typing at four-digit resolution. The number of typed donors differed by locus: about 620-640 for A, B, C, DRB1 and DQB1; 500 to 550 for DQA1; approximately 610 for DPA1; and about 450 for DPB1. About five DR-DQ haplotypes were treated as single units for association and clustering because of strong linkage in the cohort. Among about 410 genotyped donors of the cohort, an average of roughly 230,000 unique TCR beta nucleotide sequences was sequenced per donor, of which about 18% were non-productive.

As regards this clone: There is no known antigen for this receptor. No much larger clone exists at a distance of one base, and base qualities are not known.

Study-level results and caveats: A further reported finding was that TCR beta sequences accurately predicted the HLA-A and HLA-B alleles for most subjects in the first cohort. In a later analysis, the rate of TCR association differed among HLA loci, with DRB1 alleles having the most associated TCRs and HLA-C alleles having the fewest. Correlated functional status among segregating V segments might reflect linkage disequilibrium, but an unknown experimental factor could not be ruled out. The earlier analysis of some 540 of the donors excluded some 16 rarely observed V segments, including chromosome 9 orphons, because counts were too low. Several of the top co-occurrence clusters appeared to be linked to parvovirus B19, influenza, CMV and Epstein-Barr virus, according to a later analysis. The only immune exposure information available for the cohort was CMV serostatus. Because some donors lacked HLA typing at each locus, the association tests relied only on the typed subset. The authors suggested that the approach could potentially be generalized to other disease states and immunological phenotypes. Three of the identified cytomegalovirus-associated TCR beta chains were confirmed in vitro to be specific for cytomegalovirus antigens. Only TCR beta chains were sequenced in this cohort, and the absence of alpha or paired-chain data limited detectable features. In a later analysis, HLA-associated TCR beta chains were found to be more clonally expanded and to have lower generation probabilities than equally common non-associated chains. A cluster of highly shared sequence variants was judged likely to represent a technical artifact of the sequencing pipeline. Specific HLA alleles were associated with 16,951 TCR beta sequences at a false discovery rate of 0.05 in a later analysis. V-gene and J-gene trimming of TCR beta chains was associated with a missense DCLRE1C variant in a later genetic analysis, and the association was replicated in an independent cohort. In an earlier analysis of more than 450 of the donors, most TCR beta V segments were observed in productive rearrangements about 87% or about 30% of the time, broadly matching IMGT annotations. The study gave a list of 150 to 200 TCR beta chains associated with cytomegalovirus. A later genetic analysis reported fewer N-insertions in productive TCRs among donors in an Asian-associated ancestry cluster than the roughly 690-donor mean. Strong co-occurrence of HLA alleles, especially DR and DQ, made assigning TCR associations to individual alleles difficult. The classifier was reported to diagnose cytomegalovirus status with high specificity and sensitivity in both the original and validation cohorts. Sequencing depth was assumed to be roughly uniform across donors in the presence/absence analyses, though that assumption may not hold. Because the 87-base-pair reads could not distinguish some IMGT-functional V segments, including TRBV6-2 and TRBV6-3, those segments were excluded. According to a later analysis, most CMV-associated TCR beta chains appeared to be HLA-restricted, and the HLA associations seemed to be driven largely by CMV exposure. Most TCR sequences were seen in very few donors, while some public TCRs were found in many individuals.

In total, over 600 healthy bone marrow donors made up the cohort. Cohort members were all nominally healthy when sampled, although unrecorded immune exposures were likely present. The donor was CMV seropositive and belonged to the group of more than 250 seropositive cohort members. A peripheral blood sample was provided by each donor, and peripheral blood mononuclear cells were used for TCR beta sequencing. The Qiagen DNeasy Blood Extraction Kit was used to extract genomic DNA from the blood cell samples. The CDR3 numbers 14 residues from cysteine through phenylalanine. Only the CDR3 part of the read is kept: 42 bases, read in frame from the first base. For this chain, trimming is 2 bases at the V end and 4 bases at the J end, and the number of junction bases without a gene match is 4. Reading the germline V gene gives CDR1 KGHSH and CDR2 LQKENI. Receptor amplification or capture employed the immunoSEQ multiplex PCR assay. For the multiplex PCR, a mixture combining 60 forward primers for TCR Vbeta segments and 13 reverse primers for TCR Jbeta segments was used. The CDR3 region of rearranged TCR beta genes was amplified from genomic DNA with a multiplex PCR assay. On the Illumina HiSeq System, the amplified TCR beta libraries were sequenced as 87-base-pair reads. Regarding the original processing steps: A later analysis counted around 72 million unique TCR beta chains across the 700 or so repertoires, and 10 million to 12 million of these chains were shared by at least two donors. A nearest-neighbor algorithm error-corrected the raw reads and collapsed the reads into unique sequences, merging closely related sequences to remove PCR and sequencing errors. CDR3 sequences were aligned to IMGT reference sequences to assign V, D and J gene segments. Each retained sequence needed at least a six-nucleotide match to both a V gene segment and a J gene segment. A rearrangement counted as productive if the CDR3 had no stop codons and remained in frame with V and J, and every other rearrangement counted as non-productive. Following IMGT convention, CDR3 was defined as the stretch from the second conserved V-encoded cysteine to the conserved J-encoded phenylalanine. Sequences without an unambiguous match to a single V gene segment were excluded from the earlier analysis of over 500 of the donors. An earlier analysis of some 500 of the donors classified V segments as functional when productive rearrangements were above 56.7% and as segregating when the standard deviation between donors was above 5%. A statistical classification framework was built for diagnosing cytomegalovirus status from the catalog of TCR beta chain sequences. V and J gene assignment, in a later analysis, came from comparing TCR nucleotide sequences with IMGT/GENE-DB human TR gene sequences. Using the TCRdist pipeline, a later analysis assigned CDR3 sequences along with most-parsimonious VDJ recombination scenarios. In a later analysis, each TCR beta chain was defined by its CDR3 amino acid sequence together with its V-gene family, and reads without a unique V-gene family were excluded. As a way to deal with suspected cross-contamination and a sequencing artifact, a later analysis dropped roughly 620 nucleotide sequences that were highly shared and had low generation probability. For each public chain, a later analysis derived a clonal expansion index from normalized ranks of inferred template counts within each repertoire. In a later analysis, generation probabilities were computed using a VDJ recombination model fitted to out-of-frame rearrangements, and the results were checked against IGoR. In a later analysis, TCR-TCR, TCR-HLA and TCR-CMV co-occurrence was scored with hypergeometric tests, and a repertoire-size bias correction was applied to TCR pairs. To estimate false discovery rates, a later analysis permuted the HLA or CMV assignments 20 times. A later analysis grouped co-occurring TCRs with DBSCAN, adding TCRdist sequence similarity when clustering within HLA-allele-positive subsets. Repertoires with fewer than 30,000 or more than 120,000 public chains, plus five repertoires with anomalous nucleotide sharing, were excluded from co-occurrence clustering. Held by TCRdb, this immuneACCESS table contains in-frame sequences only and omits some clones. Under half of the omission traces to an unresolved V gene where checked; the cause of the rest is unknown. That table is the source of V, J and clone size, and D and trimming were worked out from the DNA. Counted in this sample were some 100,000 clones; 65% to 85% of them appeared once. The ten largest clones represent around 14% of the sample.

The TCR was taken from a woman aged 70-85 years in good health and CMV-seropositive. Material for sequencing was PBMCs. The rearranged segments are TRBV18 and TRBJ2-7, and 8 junctional nucleotides match TRBD1. The DNA is TGTGCCAGCTCACCAATGAGACAGGGGTACGAGCAGTACTTC. Protein translation: CASSPMRQGYEQYF.